This T cell receptor beta chain was captured by sequencing in a study of cytomegalovirus exposure and HLA in healthy donors. A note on this clone: Its target is unknown.

V lost 4 bases and J 0 bases, leaving 10 bases between the germline ends. Germline CDR1 and CDR2: WNHNN and SYGVQD (reference sequence). This CDR3 is 16 amino acids long. Study findings and constraints: In a later analysis, several top co-occurrence clusters appeared linked to parvovirus B19, influenza, CMV and Epstein-Barr virus. A later analysis reportedly identified an Asian-associated ancestry cluster as carrying fewer N-insertions than the approximately 710-donor mean.

PCR amplification relied on 60 Vbeta primers (plus 13 Jbeta primers). Sequencing used immunoSEQ multiplex PCR; TCRdb keeps in-frame clones, though not all of them. Here the sample spans about 98,000 clones, under 70% being singletons. The chain couples TRBV10-1 to TRBJ2-6, with no clear D. The TCR originated in a man aged 50-60 years in good health and CMV-seronegative. The specimen was PBMCs. CDR3: CASSGDTSSGANVLTF. The CDR3, as DNA: TGCGCCAGCAGTGGTGACACAAGCTCTGGGGCCAACGTCCTGACTTTC.